These 14 T cell receptor beta chains were sequenced from one sample in a study of T cells in Graves' hyperthyroidism and ophthalmopathy. RNA transcripts provided the source from which TCR beta CDR3 regions were amplified. Initially, a first-round RT-PCR of the TCR CDR3 employed the HTBI primer set. TCRdb processed the multiplex PCR reads anew with MiXCR; each CDR3 protein has one entry. The sample records around 260,000 distinct CDR3 sequences, around 25% being singletons. The source material was blood. Receptor source: a middle-aged man with Graves' hyperthyroidism that later progressed to Graves' ophthalmopathy.

This clonotype was recorded a few times. This chain joins TRBV28 and TRBJ2-5, with D possibly being TRBD2 (6 bases). V lost 10 bases and J 5 bases, leaving 20 bases between the germline ends. The length of the CDR3 is 14 residues. Germline CDR1 MDHEN, CDR2 SYDVKM. CDR3 residues: CATGTFFSEETQYF. CDR3 sequence (DNA): TGTGCCACCGGGACTTTCTTTTCTGAGGAGACCCAGTACTTC.

This clonotype has at least ten counts. CDR3 loop: CASSPRGQGGQTQYF. As DNA, the CDR3 is TGTGCCAGCAGCCCCCGGGGACAGGGTGGGCAGACCCAGTACTTC. The rearrangement links TRBV7-9 to TRBJ2-5; 9 nucleotides agree with TRBD1. The CDR3 has 15 residues. Germline assignment: CDR1 SEHNR and CDR2 FQNEAQ (reference sequence). The V segment lost 5 bases and the J segment 6 bases; nucleotides outside the gene matches: 10.

Many counts were recorded for this clonotype. This sequence joins TRBV20-1 and TRBJ2-7; D perhaps matches TRBD1 (6 bases). The V gene's germline CDR1 is DFQATT and CDR2 SNEGSKA (reference sequence). The length of the CDR3 is 14 residues. V lost 4 bases, J lost 3 bases, and 16 bases lay in between. The CDR3 region has the DNA TGCAGTGCTAACCCCGCGACAGGCTTCTACGAGCAGTACTTC. It encodes CSANPATGFYEQYF.

This clonotype was seen many times. The chain has TRBV20-1 and TRBJ2-5, with D unclear. This CDR3 is built from 17 residues. V dropped 1 base and J dropped 5 bases, with 23 bases sitting between them. From germline, CDR1 is DFQATT and CDR2 SNEGSKA (reference sequence). The chain's CDR3 is CSARAEIPDHAQETQYF. The DNA for the CDR3 is TGCAGTGCTAGAGCAGAGATCCCCGATCATGCCCAGGAGACCCAGTACTTC.

CDR3 sequence reads: CASRLTGTWPQHF. CDR3 in DNA: TGTGCCAGCAGGCTAACAGGGACTTGGCCCCAGCATTTT. The chain has TRBV6-2 or TRBV6-3 and TRBJ1-5; D possibly corresponds to TRBD1 (6 bases). Germline loops: CDR1 MNHEY, CDR2 SVGEGT. V was cut by 6 bases and J by 9 bases, with 15 bases left in between. CDR3 length: 13 residues.

This clonotype was found many times. The rearrangement links TRBV7-3 to TRBJ2-4; 9 bases fit TRBD2. V was clipped by 0 bases and J by 11 bases; unmatched bases: 11. Germline assignment: CDR1 SGHTA and CDR2 FQGTGA. The CDR3 runs 16 residues. This chain's CDR3 is CASSLTPVSGSDVQYF. DNA of the CDR3: TGTGCCAGCAGCTTAACCCCGGTTAGCGGGAGTGACGTTCAGTACTTC. The variable domain in full, completed from reference TRBV7-3 and TRBJ2-4, reads GAGVSQTPSNKVTEKGKYVELRCDPISGHTALYWYRQSLGQGPEFLIYFQGTGAADDSGLPNDRFFAVRPEGSVSTLKIQRTERGDSAVYLCASSLTPVSGSDVQYFGAGTRLSVL.

This clonotype was recorded at least ten times. The V and J genes are TRBV28 and TRBJ2-2; 8 nucleotides agree with TRBD2. The germline gives CDR1 MDHEN, CDR2 SYDVKM. The ends lost 5 bases at V and 8 bases at J; junction bases unmatched: 16. The length of the CDR3 is 17 residues. CDR3 nucleotide sequence: TGTGCCAGCAGTGCCGGAACCGGGACTAGGGTTTCTGGGGAGCTGTTTTTT. It is translated as CASSAGTGTRVSGELFF. Full variable domain (rest looked up from reference TRBV28 and TRBJ2-2): DVKVTQSSRYLVKRTGEKVFLECVQDMDHENMFWYRQDPGLGLRLIYFSYDVKMKEKGDIPEGYSVSREKKERFSLILESASTNQTSMYLCASSAGTGTRVSGELFFGEGSRLTVL.

This clonotype was recorded at least ten times. The chain employs TRBV4-2 and TRBJ2-5; D is uncertain. This CDR3 is built from 16 residues. The V gene's germline CDR1 is LGHNA and CDR2 YNFKEQ. V gave up 1 base and J gave up 5 bases, with 17 bases separating them. CDR3: CASSQGTGTPSETQYF. CDR3 sequence (DNA): TGTGCCAGCAGCCAAGGGACCGGCACCCCTTCCGAGACCCAGTACTTC.

This clonotype has only a few counts. The CDR3 protein is CASIDGMGYEQYF. Written as DNA, the CDR3 is TGTGCCAGCATTGACGGGATGGGCTACGAGCAGTACTTC. The chain carries TRBV2 and TRBJ2-7; D is perhaps TRBD2 (5 bases). The CDR3 covers 13 residues. Germline loops: CDR1 SNHLY, CDR2 FYNNEI. The ends were cut back, 7 bases at V and 3 bases at J, with 13 bases in the middle.

This clonotype was counted a few times. The V gene is TRBV3-1, the J gene TRBJ1-1; D is ambiguous. The CDR3 runs to 13 residues. V was trimmed by 4 bases and J by 4 bases, leaving 10 bases between them. The V gene's germline CDR1 is LGHDT and CDR2 YNNKEL (reference sequence). The CDR3 sequence is CASSLARSTEAFF. The CDR3 region has the DNA TGTGCCAGCAGCCTAGCCAGGAGCACTGAAGCTTTCTTT.

This clonotype was counted ten times or more. This sequence joins TRBV6-2 or TRBV6-3 and TRBJ2-5; 10 bases are a match to TRBD2. The CDR3 has 17 residues. Trimming cost V 4 bases and J 2 bases; bases outside gene matches: 10. CDR1 is MNHEY and CDR2 is SVGEGT in the germline V gene. The CDR3 bases are TGTGCCAGCAGTTTCCGAACTGGACTAGCGGAACAAGAGACCCAGTACTTC. Protein product: CASSFRTGLAEQETQYF.

In its sample, this clonotype was seen many times. One base away lies a much larger clone, so this may be a sequencing read error. The J gene is TRBJ2-4, the V gene TRBV10-3, with TRBD2 matching 8 bases. The length of the CDR3 is 13 residues. Germline V CDR1 and CDR2: ENHRY, SYGVKD. CDR3 sequence reads: CTTAREAEGIQYF. In DNA form, the CDR3 reads TGTACCACGGCGCGGGAGGCCGAGGGCATTCAGTACTTC.

The chain is built from TRBV10-3 and TRBJ2-7; 9 bases are a match to TRBD1. The length of the CDR3 is 15 residues. The germline CDR1 and CDR2 sequences are ENHRY and SYGVKD. Trimming removed 10 bases from V and 5 bases from J; junction bases left unmatched: 15. The CDR3 DNA sequence: TGTGCCACCCGCTCCGGTGGACAGGGGTTCCACGAGCAGTACTTC. It encodes CATRSGGQGFHEQYF.

This clonotype was detected a few times. The chain employs TRBV6-1 and TRBJ1-1; 9 positions match TRBD1. Germline V gene sequence: CDR1 MNHNS, CDR2 SASEGT. Trimming cost V 8 bases and J 7 bases; bases outside gene matches: 8. The CDR3 sequence is 13 residues long. The CDR3 DNA follows: TGTGCCAGCTCTGCGGGACAGGGAGGTGAAGCTTTCTTT. Its protein is CASSAGQGGEAFF.